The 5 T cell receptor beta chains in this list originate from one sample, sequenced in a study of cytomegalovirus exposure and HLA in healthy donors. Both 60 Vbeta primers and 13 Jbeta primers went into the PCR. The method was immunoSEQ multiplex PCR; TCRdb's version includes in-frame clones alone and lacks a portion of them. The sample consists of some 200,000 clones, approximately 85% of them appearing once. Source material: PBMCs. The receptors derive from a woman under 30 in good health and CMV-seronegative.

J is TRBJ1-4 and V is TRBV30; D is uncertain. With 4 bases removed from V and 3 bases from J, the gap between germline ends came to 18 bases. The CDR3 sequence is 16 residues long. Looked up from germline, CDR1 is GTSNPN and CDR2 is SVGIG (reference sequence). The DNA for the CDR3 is TGTGCCTGGACACGCGGCAAATCGGGGTCTAATGAAAAACTGTTTTTT. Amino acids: CAWTRGKSGSNEKLFF.

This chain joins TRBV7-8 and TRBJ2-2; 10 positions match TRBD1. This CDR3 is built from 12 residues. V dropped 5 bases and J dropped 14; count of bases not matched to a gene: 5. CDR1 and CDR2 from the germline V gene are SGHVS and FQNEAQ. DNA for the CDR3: TGTGCCAGCAGCCTAGGGGACAGGGGTCTGTTTTTT. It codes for CASSLGDRGLFF.

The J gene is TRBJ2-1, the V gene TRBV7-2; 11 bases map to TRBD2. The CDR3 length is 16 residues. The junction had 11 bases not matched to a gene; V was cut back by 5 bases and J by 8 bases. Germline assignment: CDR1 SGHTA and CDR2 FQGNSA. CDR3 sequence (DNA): TGTGCCAGCAGCACTCCGGGACTAGCGGTTTCGTATGAGCAGTTCTTC. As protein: CASSTPGLAVSYEQFF.

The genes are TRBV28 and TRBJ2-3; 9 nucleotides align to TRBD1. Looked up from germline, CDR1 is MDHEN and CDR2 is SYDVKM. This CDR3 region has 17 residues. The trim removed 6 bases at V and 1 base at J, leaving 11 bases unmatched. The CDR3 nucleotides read TGTGCCAGCAGCGACTCGAGTACAGGGGGCCGCACAGATACGCAGTATTTT. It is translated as CASSDSSTGGRTDTQYF. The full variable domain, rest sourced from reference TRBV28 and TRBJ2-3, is DVKVTQSSRYLVKRTGEKVFLECVQDMDHENMFWYRQDPGLGLRLIYFSYDVKMKEKGDIPEGYSVSREKKERFSLILESASTNQTSMYLCASSDSSTGGRTDTQYFGPGTRLTVL.

This chain's CDR3 is CASTPRDTIHYGYTF. As DNA, the CDR3 is TGTGCCAGCACCCCACGGGACACAATTCACTATGGCTACACCTTC. V is TRBV5-4 and J is TRBJ1-2, with a weak D call TRBD1 (6 bases). The germline V gene encodes CDR1 SGHNT and CDR2 YYREEE (reference sequence). Trimming pared 6 bases from V and 3 bases from J, leaving 18 bases between. CDR3 size: 15 residues.